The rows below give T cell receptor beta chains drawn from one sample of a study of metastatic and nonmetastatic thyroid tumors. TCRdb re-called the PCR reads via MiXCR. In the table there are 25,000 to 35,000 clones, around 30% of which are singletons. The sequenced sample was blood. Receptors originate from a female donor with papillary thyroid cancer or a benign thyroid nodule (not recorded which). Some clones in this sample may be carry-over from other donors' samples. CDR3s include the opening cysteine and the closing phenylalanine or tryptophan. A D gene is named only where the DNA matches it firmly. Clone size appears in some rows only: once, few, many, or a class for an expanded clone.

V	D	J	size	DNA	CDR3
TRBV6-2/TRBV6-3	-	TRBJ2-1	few	TGTGCCAGCAGTTATCGGGACACCAGCTCCTACAATGAGCAGTTCTTC	CASSYRDTSSYNEQFF
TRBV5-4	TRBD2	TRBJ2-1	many	TGTGCCAGCAGCCCCCCCGGACTAGGGTACAATGAGCAGTTCTTC	CASSPPGLGYNEQFF
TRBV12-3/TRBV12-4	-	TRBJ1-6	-	TGTGCAAGGAGTTTAGATTCAGGGTACTCACCCCTCCACTTT	CARSLDSGYSPLHF
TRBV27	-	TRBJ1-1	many	TGTGCCAGCAGTTGGCAGGGGAAAACTGAAGCTTTCTTT	CASSWQGKTEAFF
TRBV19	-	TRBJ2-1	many	TGTGCCAGTAGTGGGATTGTAGGAGGGCCGACCTACAATGAGCAGTTCTTC	CASSGIVGGPTYNEQFF
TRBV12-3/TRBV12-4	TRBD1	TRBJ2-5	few	TGTGCCAGCAGTCCAGACAGGGGAAGGAGGGAGACCCAGTACTTC	CASSPDRGRRETQYF
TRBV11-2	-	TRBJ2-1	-	TGTGCCAGCAGCTTAGATCGAGAGCAGCGCCACAATGAGCAGTTCTTC	CASSLDREQRHNEQFF
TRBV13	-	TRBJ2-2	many	TGTGCCAGCTGTACGCGGAACACCGGGGAGCTGTTTTTT	CASCTRNTGELFF
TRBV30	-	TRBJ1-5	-	TGTGCCTGGAGTGGCCGATATAGCAATCAGCCCCAGCATTTT	CAWSGRYSNQPQHF
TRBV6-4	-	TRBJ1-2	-	TGTGCCAGCAGTGACTCTGAGGGGAGCTATGGCTACGCCTTC	CASSDSEGSYGYAF
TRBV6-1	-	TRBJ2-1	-	TGTGCCAGCAGATCTCTAGCGAGCTCCTACAAGGAGCAGTTCTTC	CASRSLASSYKEQFF
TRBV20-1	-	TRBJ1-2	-	TGCAGTGCTAGAGGCCGGGACACCTTC	CSARGRDTF
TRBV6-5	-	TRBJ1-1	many	TGTGCCAGCAGTTACTCTAGGGGTGTCACTGAAGCTTTCTTT	CASSYSRGVTEAFF
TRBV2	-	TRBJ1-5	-	TGTGCCAGCAGTGACAGGGGTCAAAATGAGCCCAAGCATTTT	CASSDRGQNEPKHF
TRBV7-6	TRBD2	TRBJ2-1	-	TGTGCCAGCAGCCCCAGTTGGCTAGCGGGAGTCAATGAGCAGTTCTTC	CASSPSWLAGVNEQFF
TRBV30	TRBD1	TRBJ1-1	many	TGTGCCTGGAGGACAGGGAGGATGAACACTGAAGCTTTCTTT	CAWRTGRMNTEAFF
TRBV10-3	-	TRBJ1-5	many	TGTGCCATCAGTGAGGGTTGGAGGGGACATCAGCCCCAGCATTTT	CAISEGWRGHQPQHF
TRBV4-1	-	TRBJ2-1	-	TGCGCCAGCAGACAAGATCTGGTAGTAGCCCTGAATGAGCAGTTCTTC	CASRQDLVVALNEQFF
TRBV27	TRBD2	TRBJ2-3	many	TGTGCCAGCAGTCCCCAGCGGGAGAGAACAGATACGCAGTATTTT	CASSPQRERTDTQYF
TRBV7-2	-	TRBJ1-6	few	TGTGCCAGCAGCTTAGAGGCACCCACTAATTCACCCCTCCACTTT	CASSLEAPTNSPLHF
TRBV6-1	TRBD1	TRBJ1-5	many	TGTGCCAGCAGTTTACAGGGGAACAATCAGCCCCAGCATTTT	CASSLQGNNQPQHF
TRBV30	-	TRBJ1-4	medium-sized	TGTGCCTGGACGCAGGGGCTTAGTGAAAAACTGTTTTTT	CAWTQGLSEKLFF
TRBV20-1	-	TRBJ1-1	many	TGCAGTGCCACAGTTGGGTCGGGGGTGAACACTGAAGCTTTCTTT	CSATVGSGVNTEAFF
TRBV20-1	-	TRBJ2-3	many	TGCAGTGCAATCAAGGTCCGTACGCAGTATTTT	CSAIKVRTQYF
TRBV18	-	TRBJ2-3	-	TGTGCCAGCTCCATACGTGGGGCAGATACGCAGTATTTT	CASSIRGADTQYF
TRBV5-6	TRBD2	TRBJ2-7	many	TGTGCCAGCAGCTTGGGGTTAGCGGGATACGGCGAGCAGTACTTC	CASSLGLAGYGEQYF
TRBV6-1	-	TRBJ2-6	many	TGTGCCAGCAGCAGATCTGTCGTCTCTGGGGCCAACGTCCTGACTTTC	CASSRSVVSGANVLTF
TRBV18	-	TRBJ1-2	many	TGTGCCAGCTCACCACAGAGAGACTATGGCTACACCTTC	CASSPQRDYGYTF
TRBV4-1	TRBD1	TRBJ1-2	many	TGCGCCAGCAGCCAGCCGACAGGGGGGAACTATGGCTACACCTTC	CASSQPTGGNYGYTF
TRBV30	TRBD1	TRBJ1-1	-	TGTGCCTGGAGTTCTATGACAGGGGGCTTCACTGAAGCTTTCTTT	CAWSSMTGGFTEAFF
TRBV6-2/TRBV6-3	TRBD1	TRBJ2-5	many	TGTGCCAGCAGTAACCCGGGACAGCAAGAGACCCAGTACTTC	CASSNPGQQETQYF
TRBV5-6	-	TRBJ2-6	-	TGTGCCAGCAGCTTGTGGGCCGGGGCCAACGTCCTGACTTTC	CASSLWAGANVLTF
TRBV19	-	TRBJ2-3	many	TGTGCCAGTAGTATGGATATCGCGACCACAGATACGCAGTATTTT	CASSMDIATTDTQYF
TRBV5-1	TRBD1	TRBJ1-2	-	TGCGCCAGCAGCTCAGGGACAGACTATGGCTACACCTTC	CASSSGTDYGYTF
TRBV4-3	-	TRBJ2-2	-	TGCGCCAGCAGCCAAGCCGGTGGGCCGAACACCGGGGAGCTGTTTTTT	CASSQAGGPNTGELFF
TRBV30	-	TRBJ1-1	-	TGTGCCTGGACCCCAAAGGACACTGAAGCTTTCTTT	CAWTPKDTEAFF
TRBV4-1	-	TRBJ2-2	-	TGCGCCAGCAGCCAGGCCACTAGATCCGGGGAGCTGTTTTTT	CASSQATRSGELFF
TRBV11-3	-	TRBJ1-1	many	TGTGCCAGCAGCTTACACTGGAACACTGAAGCTTTCTTT	CASSLHWNTEAFF
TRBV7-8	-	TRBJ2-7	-	TGTGCCAGCAGCTCCGGGACGACATCCTACGAGCAGTACTTC	CASSSGTTSYEQYF
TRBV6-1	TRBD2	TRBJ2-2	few	TGTGCCAGTAGGGGACTAGCGGGAGTCGGCGGTGAGCTGTTTTTT	CASRGLAGVGGELFF
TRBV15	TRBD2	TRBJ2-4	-	TGTGACACCAGCAGAGAGGATTGCGGGAGTAACATTCAGTACTTC	CDTSREDCGSNIQYF
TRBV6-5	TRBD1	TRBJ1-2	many	TGTGCCAGCAGTTACAGGCAGGGGGCTCGGTATGGCTACACCTTC	CASSYRQGARYGYTF
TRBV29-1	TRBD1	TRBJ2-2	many	TGCAGCGCCGCGAGACAGGGGGCAGGGACCGGGGAGCTGTTTTTT	CSAARQGAGTGELFF
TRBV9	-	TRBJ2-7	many	TGTGCCAGCAGCGTAGGCGGGGCGAGCCAATACGAGCAGTACTTC	CASSVGGASQYEQYF
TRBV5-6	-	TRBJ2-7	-	TGTGCCAGCAGCTTGGGATTTTCGGGGGTGACGTACGAGCAGTACTTC	CASSLGFSGVTYEQYF
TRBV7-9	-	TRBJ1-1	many	TGTGCCAGCAGCCCTGGAGGCGCTGAAGCTTTCTTT	CASSPGGAEAFF
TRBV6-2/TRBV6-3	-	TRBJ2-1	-	TGTGCCAGCAGTTACGACAGCTACAATGAGCAGTTCTTC	CASSYDSYNEQFF
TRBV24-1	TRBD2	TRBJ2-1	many	TGTGCCACCAGTGATTTTGCGGGAGGGTACAATGAGCAGTTCTTC	CATSDFAGGYNEQFF
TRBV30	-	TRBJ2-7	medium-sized	TGTGCCTGTGGACGGGCAGGAGCCTACGAGCAGTACTTC	CACGRAGAYEQYF
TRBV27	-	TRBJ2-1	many	TGTGCCAGCAGTTTAGCGGGCTTATACAATGAGCAGTTCTTC	CASSLAGLYNEQFF
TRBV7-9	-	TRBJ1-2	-	TGTGCCAGCAGCTTAACTGGTCAGGGTGGCGGCTACACCTTC	CASSLTGQGGGYTF
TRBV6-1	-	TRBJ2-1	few	TGTGCCAGCACAGGATCGGATGAGAAGTTCTTC	CASTGSDEKFF
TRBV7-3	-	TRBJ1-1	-	TGTTCCAGCAGATCCCAAGGGATGAACACTGAAGCTTTCTTT	CSSRSQGMNTEAFF
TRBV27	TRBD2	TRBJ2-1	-	TGTGCCAGCAGTTCTCTAGCGGGAGGGGAAAATGAGCAGTTCTTC	CASSSLAGGENEQFF
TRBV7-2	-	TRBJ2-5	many	TGTGCCAGCAGCTTGTTAGGCGGGGCCGGGAATCAAGAGACCCAGTACTTC	CASSLLGGAGNQETQYF
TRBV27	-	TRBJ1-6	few	TGTGCCAGCAGTAGGTTGCCCATCTCTTGGAATTCACCCCTCCACTTT	CASSRLPISWNSPLHF
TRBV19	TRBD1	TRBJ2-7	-	TGTGCCAGTAGTATACGACAGGGGGCTAACGAGCAGTACTTC	CASSIRQGANEQYF
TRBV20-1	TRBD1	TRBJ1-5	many	TGCAGTGCTAGGGGGGAGGGGGCTGGCAATCAGCCCCAGCATTTT	CSARGEGAGNQPQHF
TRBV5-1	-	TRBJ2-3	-	TGCGCCAGCAGACAGTGGCCCCGACATGCCCAGACTAGCACAGATACGCAGTATTTT	CASRQWPRHAQTSTDTQYF
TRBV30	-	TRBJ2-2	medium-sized	TGTGCCTGGGGGACCGGGGAGCTGTTTTTT	CAWGTGELFF